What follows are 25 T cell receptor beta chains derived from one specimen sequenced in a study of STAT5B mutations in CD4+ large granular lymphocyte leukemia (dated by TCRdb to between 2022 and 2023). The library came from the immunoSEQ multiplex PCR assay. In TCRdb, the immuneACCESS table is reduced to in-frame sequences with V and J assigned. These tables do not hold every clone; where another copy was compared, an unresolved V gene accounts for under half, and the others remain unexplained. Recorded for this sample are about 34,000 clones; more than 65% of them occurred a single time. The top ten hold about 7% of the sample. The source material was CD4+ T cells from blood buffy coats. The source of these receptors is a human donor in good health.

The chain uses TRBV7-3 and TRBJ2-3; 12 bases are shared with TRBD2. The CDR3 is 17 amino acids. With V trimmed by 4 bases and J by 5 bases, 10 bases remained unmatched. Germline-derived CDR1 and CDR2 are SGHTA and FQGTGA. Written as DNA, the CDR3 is TGTGCCAGCAGCTCAACCCTCGGACTAGCGGGGCTAGATACGCAGTATTTT. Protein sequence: CASSSTLGLAGLDTQYF.

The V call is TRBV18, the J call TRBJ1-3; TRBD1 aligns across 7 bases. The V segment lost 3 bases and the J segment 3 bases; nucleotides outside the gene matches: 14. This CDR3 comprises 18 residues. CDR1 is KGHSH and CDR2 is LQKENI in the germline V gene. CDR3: CASSPTGAGGRFGNTIYF. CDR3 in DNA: TGTGCCAGCTCACCTACAGGAGCAGGGGGTCGATTTGGAAACACCATATATTTT.

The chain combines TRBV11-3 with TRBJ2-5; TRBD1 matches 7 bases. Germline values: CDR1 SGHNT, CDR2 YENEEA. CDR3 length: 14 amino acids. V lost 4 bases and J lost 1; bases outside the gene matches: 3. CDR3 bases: TGTGCCAGCAGCTCTCGGACAGGCCAAGAGACCCAGTACTTC. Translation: CASSSRTGQETQYF.

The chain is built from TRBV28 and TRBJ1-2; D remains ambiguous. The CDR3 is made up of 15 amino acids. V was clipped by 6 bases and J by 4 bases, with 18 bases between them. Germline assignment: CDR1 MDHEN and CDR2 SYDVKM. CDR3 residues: CASSPHDIRTYGYTF. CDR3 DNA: TGTGCCAGCAGCCCTCATGATATCAGAACCTATGGCTACACCTTC.

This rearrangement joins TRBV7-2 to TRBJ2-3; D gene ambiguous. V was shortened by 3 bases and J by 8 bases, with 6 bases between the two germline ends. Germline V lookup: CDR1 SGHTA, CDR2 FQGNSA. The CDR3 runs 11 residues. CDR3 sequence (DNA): TGTGCCAGCAGCTTCGTGGGTACGCAGTATTTT. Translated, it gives CASSFVGTQYF. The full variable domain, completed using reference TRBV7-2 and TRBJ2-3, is GAGVSQSPSNKVTEKGKDVELRCDPISGHTALYWYRQSLGQGLEFLIYFQGNSAPDKSGLPSDRFSAERTGGSVSTLTIQRTQQEDSAVYLCASSFVGTQYFGPGTRLTVL.

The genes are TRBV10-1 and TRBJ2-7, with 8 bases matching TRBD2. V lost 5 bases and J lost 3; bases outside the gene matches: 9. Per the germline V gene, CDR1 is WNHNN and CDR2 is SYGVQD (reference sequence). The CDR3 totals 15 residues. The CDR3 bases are TGCGCCAGCAGTCGTAGCGGGGTTCAAAACTACGAGCAGTACTTC. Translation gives CASSRSGVQNYEQYF.

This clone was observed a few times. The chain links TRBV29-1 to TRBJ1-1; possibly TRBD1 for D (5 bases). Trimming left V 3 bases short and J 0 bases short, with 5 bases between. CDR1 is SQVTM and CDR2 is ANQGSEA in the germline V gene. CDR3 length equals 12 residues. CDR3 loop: CSVDRVNTEAFF. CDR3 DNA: TGCAGCGTTGACAGGGTGAACACTGAAGCTTTCTTT.

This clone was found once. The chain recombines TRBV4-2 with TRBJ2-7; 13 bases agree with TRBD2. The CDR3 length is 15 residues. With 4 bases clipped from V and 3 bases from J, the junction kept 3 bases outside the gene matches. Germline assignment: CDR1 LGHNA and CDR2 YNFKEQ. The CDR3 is CASSRRTSGSYEQYF. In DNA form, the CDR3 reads TGTGCCAGCAGCCGTCGGACTAGCGGGAGCTACGAGCAGTACTTC.

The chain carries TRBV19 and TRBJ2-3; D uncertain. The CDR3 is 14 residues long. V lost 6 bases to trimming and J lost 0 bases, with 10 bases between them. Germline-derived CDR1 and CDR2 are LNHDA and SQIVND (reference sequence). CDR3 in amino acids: CASRMRFSTDTQYF. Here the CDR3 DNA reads TGTGCCAGTAGGATGCGGTTTAGCACAGATACGCAGTATTTT.

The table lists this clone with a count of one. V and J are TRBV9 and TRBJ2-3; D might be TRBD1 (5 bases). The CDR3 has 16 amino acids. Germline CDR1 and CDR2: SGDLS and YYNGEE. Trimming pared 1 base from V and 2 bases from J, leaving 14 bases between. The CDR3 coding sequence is TGTGCCAGCAGCGTAACGACTGGGGCTTTCACAGATACGCAGTATTTT. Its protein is CASSVTTGAFTDTQYF.

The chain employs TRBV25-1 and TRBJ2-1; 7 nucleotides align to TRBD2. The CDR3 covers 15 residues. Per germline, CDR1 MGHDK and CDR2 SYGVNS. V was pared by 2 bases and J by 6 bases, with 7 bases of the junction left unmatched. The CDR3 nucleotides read TGTGCCAGCAGTGAAATATCGACTAGCCTCAATGAGCAGTTCTTC. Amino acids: CASSEISTSLNEQFF.

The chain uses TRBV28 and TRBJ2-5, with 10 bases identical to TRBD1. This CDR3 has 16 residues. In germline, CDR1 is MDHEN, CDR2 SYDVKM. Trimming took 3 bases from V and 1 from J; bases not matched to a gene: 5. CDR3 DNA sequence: TGTGCCAGCAGTTTGATCGGGACAGGGGCCCAAGAGACCCAGTACTTC. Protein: CASSLIGTGAQETQYF.

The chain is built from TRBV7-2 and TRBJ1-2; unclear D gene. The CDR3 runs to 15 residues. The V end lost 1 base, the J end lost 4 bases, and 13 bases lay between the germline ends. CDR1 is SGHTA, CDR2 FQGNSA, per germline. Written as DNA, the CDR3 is TGTGCCAGCAGCTTAGGGCTGGACGGCCTCTATGGCTACACCTTC. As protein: CASSLGLDGLYGYTF.

The DNA for the CDR3 is TGCAGCGTTGAATCCGGACAGACGTCCACAGATACGCAGTATTTT. It encodes CSVESGQTSTDTQYF. The genes are TRBV29-1 and TRBJ2-3; maybe TRBD1 (6 bases). Germline V CDR1 and CDR2: SQVTM, ANQGSEA. The CDR3 sequence is 15 residues long. Trimming stripped 2 bases from V and 2 bases from J, with 14 bases between.

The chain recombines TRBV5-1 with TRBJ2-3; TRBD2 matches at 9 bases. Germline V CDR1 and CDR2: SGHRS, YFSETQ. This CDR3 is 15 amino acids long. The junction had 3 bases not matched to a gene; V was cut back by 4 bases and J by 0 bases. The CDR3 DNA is TGCGCCAGCAGCCAAGCGGGGGGAAGCACAGATACGCAGTATTTT. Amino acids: CASSQAGGSTDTQYF.

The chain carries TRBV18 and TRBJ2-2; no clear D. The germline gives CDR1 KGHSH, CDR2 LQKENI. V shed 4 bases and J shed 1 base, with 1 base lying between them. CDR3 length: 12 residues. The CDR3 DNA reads TGTGCCAGCTCACTGAACACCGGGGAGCTGTTTTTT. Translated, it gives CASSLNTGELFF.

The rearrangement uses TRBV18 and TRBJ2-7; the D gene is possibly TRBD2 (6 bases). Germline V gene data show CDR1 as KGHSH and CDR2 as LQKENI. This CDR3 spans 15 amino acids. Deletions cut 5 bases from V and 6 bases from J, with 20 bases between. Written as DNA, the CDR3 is TGTGCCAGCTCAACTTTGGGGGGTAGCATTGGCGAGCAGTACTTC. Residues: CASSTLGGSIGEQYF.

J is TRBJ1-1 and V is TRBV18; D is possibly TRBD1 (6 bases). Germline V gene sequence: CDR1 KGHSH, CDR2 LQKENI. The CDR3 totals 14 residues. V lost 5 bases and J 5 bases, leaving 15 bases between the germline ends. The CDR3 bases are TGTGCCAGCTCAGCACAGGGAGGGGGGACTGAAGCTTTCTTT. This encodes CASSAQGGGTEAFF.

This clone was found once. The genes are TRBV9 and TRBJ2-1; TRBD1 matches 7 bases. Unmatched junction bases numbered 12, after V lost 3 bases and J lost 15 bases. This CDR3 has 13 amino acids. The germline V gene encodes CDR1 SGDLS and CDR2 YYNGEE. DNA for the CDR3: TGTGCCAGCAGCGAGGATGGTCGGGGACAGACGTTCTTC. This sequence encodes CASSEDGRGQTFF.

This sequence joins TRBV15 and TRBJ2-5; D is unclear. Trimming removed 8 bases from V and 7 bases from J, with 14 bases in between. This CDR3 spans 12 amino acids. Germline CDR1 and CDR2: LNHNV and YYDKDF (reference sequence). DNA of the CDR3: TGTGCCACCTCCCTGTCTATAGGGACCCAGTACTTC. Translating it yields CATSLSIGTQYF.

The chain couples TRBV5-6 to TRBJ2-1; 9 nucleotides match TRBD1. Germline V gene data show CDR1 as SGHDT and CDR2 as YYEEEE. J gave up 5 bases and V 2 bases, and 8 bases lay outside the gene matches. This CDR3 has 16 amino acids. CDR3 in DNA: TGTGCCAGCAGCTTCGATAACAGGGGGCTGGACAATGAGCAGTTCTTC. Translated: CASSFDNRGLDNEQFF.

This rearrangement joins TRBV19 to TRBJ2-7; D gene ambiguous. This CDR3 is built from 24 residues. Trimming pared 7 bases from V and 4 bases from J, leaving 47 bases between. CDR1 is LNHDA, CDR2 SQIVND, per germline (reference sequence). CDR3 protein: CASTFPCRVPPHGTRQFPPYEQYF. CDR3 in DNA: TGTGCCAGTACTTTTCCCTGTCGAGTTCCCCCTCATGGTACCAGGCAGTTTCCCCCTTACGAGCAGTACTTC.

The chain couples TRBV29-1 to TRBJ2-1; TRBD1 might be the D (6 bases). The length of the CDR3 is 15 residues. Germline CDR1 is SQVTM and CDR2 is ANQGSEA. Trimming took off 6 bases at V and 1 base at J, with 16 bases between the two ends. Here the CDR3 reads CSVDRATGSYNEQFF. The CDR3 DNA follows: TGCAGCGTAGACCGGGCCACAGGGTCCTACAATGAGCAGTTCTTC.

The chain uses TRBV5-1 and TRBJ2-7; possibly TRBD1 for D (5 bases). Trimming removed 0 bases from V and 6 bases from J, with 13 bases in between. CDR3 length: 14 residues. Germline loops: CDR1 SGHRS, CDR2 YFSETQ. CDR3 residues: CASSLGQGWGEQYF. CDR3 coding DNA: TGCGCCAGCAGCTTGGGGCAGGGCTGGGGCGAGCAGTACTTC.

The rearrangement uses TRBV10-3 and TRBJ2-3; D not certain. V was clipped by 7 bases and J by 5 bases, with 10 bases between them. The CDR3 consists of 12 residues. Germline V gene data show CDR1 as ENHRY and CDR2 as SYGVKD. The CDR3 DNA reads TGTGCCATCAAGGCGGTTGGAGATACGCAGTATTTT. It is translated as CAIKAVGDTQYF.